This is a list of T cell receptor beta chains from one sample in a study of T cells after yellow fever vaccination. TCRdb re-called the 5' RACE reads through MiXCR, storing one row per CDR3 protein. The sample lists tens of thousands of distinct CDR3 sequences; 6.5% to 9% were seen once. This material consisted of CD8+ T cells sorted from PBMCs, taken 15 days after the yellow fever booster vaccination. Every receptor here comes from a man under 40 who received the YFV17D yellow fever vaccine. CDR3s include the opening cysteine and the closing phenylalanine or tryptophan. D genes are given only for firm matches. Not every row has a clone size; where given, it reads once, few, many or a size class.

V	D	J	size	DNA	CDR3
TRBV29-1	TRBD2	TRBJ2-2	many	TGCAGCGTTGACTCACCGGGGGGGACCGGGGAGCTGTTTTTT	CSVDSPGGTGELFF
TRBV7-2	TRBD1	TRBJ2-3	many	TGTGCCAGCAGGCGACAGGGGTCAACTAGCACAGATACGCAGTATTTT	CASRRQGSTSTDTQYF
TRBV11-2	TRBD2	TRBJ2-1	many	TGTGCCAGCAGCTTACCAGTTCTTAGTAGCGGGAGGGCCGCAATCAACAATGAGCAGTTCTTC	CASSLPVLSSGRAAINNEQFF
TRBV18	.	TRBJ1-5	few	TGTGCCAGCTCACCACCGCAAAGTCATAGCAATCAGCCCCAGCATTTT	CASSPPQSHSNQPQHF
TRBV29-1	.	TRBJ2-2	many	TGCAGCGTCAGAAAACCCCAGGGGAACACCGGGGAGCTGTTTTTT	CSVRKPQGNTGELFF
TRBV20-1	.	TRBJ2-3	many	TGCAGTGCTAGAGAATTGACTAGTTGGGACACAGATACGCAGTATTTT	CSARELTSWDTDTQYF
TRBV12-3/TRBV12-4	TRBD2	TRBJ2-7	many	TGTGCCAGCACCTCCTCTCGGGAGGGCGAGCAGTACTTC	CASTSSREGEQYF
TRBV15	.	TRBJ2-7	medium-sized	TGTGCCACCAGCAAAGGGGCGACATCTCAGGCAGGCGAGCAGTACTTC	CATSKGATSQAGEQYF
TRBV5-1	TRBD1	TRBJ1-1	many	TGCGCCAGCAGCTTGGGACAGGGGAGCACTGAAGCTTTCTTT	CASSLGQGSTEAFF
TRBV10-2	TRBD2	TRBJ2-7	many	TGCGCCAGCAGCAGTCTAGGGGACTACGCGTACGAGCAGTACTTC	CASSSLGDYAYEQYF
TRBV12-3/TRBV12-4	.	TRBJ2-5	many	TGTGCCAGCAGTAGGACAGACCAAGAGACCCAGTACTTC	CASSRTDQETQYF
TRBV7-2	.	TRBJ2-3	few	TGTGCCAGCAGCTTAGACTCCTTAGAGGTGGAAGAGCAGTATTTT	CASSLDSLEVEEQYF
TRBV3-1	.	TRBJ2-3	.	TGTGCCAGCAGCCAAGAATCCGCAGCCACCGGGACAGATACGCAGTATTTT	CASSQESAATGTDTQYF
TRBV15	.	TRBJ2-2	.	TGTGCCACCAGCACAGCTGAAGGGTTTTACGGGGAGCTGTTTTTT	CATSTAEGFYGELFF
TRBV6-2/TRBV6-3	.	TRBJ2-1	many	TGTGCCAGCAGTTACGGGGCCCACAATGAGCAGTTCTTC	CASSYGAHNEQFF
TRBV9	TRBD2	TRBJ2-1	many	TGTGCCAGCAGCGTGGGGACTAGCTATGAGCAGTTCTTC	CASSVGTSYEQFF
TRBV23-1	.	TRBJ2-5	few	TGCGCCAGCAGTCAATCCCTGGGGTCTCCTCCCGGGGAGACCCAGTACTTC	CASSQSLGSPPGETQYF
TRBV3-1	.	TRBJ2-7	many	TGTGCCAGCAGCCAAGAGGGCCCCAATGCAAGGGAGCAGTACTTC	CASSQEGPNAREQYF
TRBV4-3	.	TRBJ2-5	many	TGCGCCAGCAGCCAAGTTGCGGGAGAGACCCAGTACTTC	CASSQVAGETQYF
TRBV9	.	TRBJ2-2	many	TGTGCCAGCAGCGCGGGTGGCGGGGAGCTGTTTTTT	CASSAGGGELFF
TRBV7-9	.	TRBJ2-1	many	TGTGCCAGCAGCTCGGGTGAGGAGCAGTTCTTC	CASSSGEEQFF
TRBV12-3/TRBV12-4	TRBD2	TRBJ2-3	many	TGTGCCAGCAGACCGGGACTAGAGGCAGATACGCAGTATTTT	CASRPGLEADTQYF
TRBV3-1	.	TRBJ2-5	many	TGTGCCAGCAGCCAAGGCATACTCCAAGAGACCCAGTACTTC	CASSQGILQETQYF
TRBV7-9	.	TRBJ2-7	.	TGTGCCAGCATCCCTAACAGGGCTGAGCAGTACTTC	CASIPNRAEQYF